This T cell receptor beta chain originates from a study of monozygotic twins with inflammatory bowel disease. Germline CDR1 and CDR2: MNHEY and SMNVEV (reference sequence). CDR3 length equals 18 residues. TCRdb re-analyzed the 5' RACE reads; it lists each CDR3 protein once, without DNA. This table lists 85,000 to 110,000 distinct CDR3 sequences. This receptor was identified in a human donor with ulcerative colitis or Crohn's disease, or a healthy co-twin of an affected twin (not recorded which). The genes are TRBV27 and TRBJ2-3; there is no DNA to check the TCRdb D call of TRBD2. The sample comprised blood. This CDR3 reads CASSLLNIGGGPTDTQYF.